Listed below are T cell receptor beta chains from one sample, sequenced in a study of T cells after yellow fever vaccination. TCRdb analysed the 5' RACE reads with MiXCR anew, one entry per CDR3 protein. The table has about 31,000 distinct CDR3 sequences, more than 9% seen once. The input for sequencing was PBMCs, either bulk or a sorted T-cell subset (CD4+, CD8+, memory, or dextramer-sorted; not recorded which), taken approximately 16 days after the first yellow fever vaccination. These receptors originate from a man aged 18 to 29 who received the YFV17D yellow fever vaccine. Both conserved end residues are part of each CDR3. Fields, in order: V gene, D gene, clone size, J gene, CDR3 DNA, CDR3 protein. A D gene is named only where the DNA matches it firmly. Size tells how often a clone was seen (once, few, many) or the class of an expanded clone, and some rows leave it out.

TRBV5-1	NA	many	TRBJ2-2	TGCGCCAGCAGCCCTACCTTAAACACCGGGGAGCTGTTTTTT	CASSPTLNTGELFF
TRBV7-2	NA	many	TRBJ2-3	TGTGCCAGCAGCTTAGGGAACGGGGATACGCAGTATTTT	CASSLGNGDTQYF
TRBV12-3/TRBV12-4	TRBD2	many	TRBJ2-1	TGTGCCAGCAGTTTGACACTAGCGAGGATGAATGAGCAGTTCTTC	CASSLTLARMNEQFF
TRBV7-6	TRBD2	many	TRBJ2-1	TGTGCCAGCAGCCGATCTCCGACTAGCGGGCGGAACAATGAGCAGTTCTTC	CASSRSPTSGRNNEQFF
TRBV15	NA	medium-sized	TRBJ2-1	TGTGCCACCAGCAGATCCAATAGGGGGGGGAATGAGCAGTTCTTC	CATSRSNRGGNEQFF
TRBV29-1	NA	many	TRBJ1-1	TGCAGCGTCGACGGGAACACTGAAGCTTTCTTT	CSVDGNTEAFF
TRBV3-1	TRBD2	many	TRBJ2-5	TGTGCCAGCAGCCAGACTAGCGGGGGAGGTGAGACCCAGTACTTC	CASSQTSGGGETQYF
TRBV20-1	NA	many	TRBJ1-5	TGCAGTGCGGAGAGCGATCGCGATCAGCCCCAGCATTTT	CSAESDRDQPQHF
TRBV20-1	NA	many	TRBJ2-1	TGCAGTGCTAGAGATTCGGCGGGGCCCTACAATGAGCAGTTCTTC	CSARDSAGPYNEQFF
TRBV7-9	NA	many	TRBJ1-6	TGTGCCAGCAGTCTCTCACGGTCGGATTCACCCCTCCACTTT	CASSLSRSDSPLHF
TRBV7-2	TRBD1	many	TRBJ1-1	TGTGCCAGCAGCCTAAAACAGGGGGCGGTTCTAAGCACTGAAGCTTTCTTT	CASSLKQGAVLSTEAFF
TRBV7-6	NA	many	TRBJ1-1	TGTGCCAGCAGCTTTGCCCCGGAGTGGGGAACTGAAGCTTTCTTT	CASSFAPEWGTEAFF
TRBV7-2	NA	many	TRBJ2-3	TGTGCCAGCAGTACCACTAGCGATACGCAGTATTTT	CASSTTSDTQYF
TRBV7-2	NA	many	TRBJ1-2	TGTGCCAGCAGCCCCGACAGACAGGTCAGAAGCTACACCTTC	CASSPDRQVRSYTF
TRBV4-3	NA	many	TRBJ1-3	TGCGCCAGCAGCCAAGAGAGAGGGGACCGACTCTCTGGAAACACCATATATTTT	CASSQERGDRLSGNTIYF
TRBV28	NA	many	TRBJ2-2	TGTGCCAGCAACTCTCGGGGCTCGAACACCGGGGAGCTGTTTTTT	CASNSRGSNTGELFF
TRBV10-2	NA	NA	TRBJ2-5	TGCGCCAGCAGTGAAGGCGGGGGCCTCCAAGAGACCCAGTACTTC	CASSEGGGLQETQYF
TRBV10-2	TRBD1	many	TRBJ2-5	TGCGCCAGCCTAGAGGCAGGGGGAGTCCAAGAGACCCAGTACTTC	CASLEAGGVQETQYF
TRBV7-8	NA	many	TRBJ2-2	TGTGCCAGCCAACGAAGCAAGAACACCGGGGAGCTGTTTTTT	CASQRSKNTGELFF
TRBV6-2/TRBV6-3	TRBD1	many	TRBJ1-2	TGTGCCAGCAAGGGACAGGGCTATGGCTACACCTTC	CASKGQGYGYTF
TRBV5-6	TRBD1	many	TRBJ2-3	TGTGCCAGCAGCTCAACAGGGGGCACAGATACGCAGTATTTT	CASSSTGGTDTQYF
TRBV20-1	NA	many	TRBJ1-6	TGCAGTGCTAGAGCCGAATTTAATTCACCCCTCCACTTT	CSARAEFNSPLHF
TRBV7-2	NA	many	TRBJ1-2	TGTGCCAGCAGCTCCTCAAATGGGGGGGGTGGCTACACCTTC	CASSSSNGGGGYTF
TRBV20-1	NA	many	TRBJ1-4	TGCAGTGCTAGGCACAGCCTGGAAAAACTGTTTTTT	CSARHSLEKLFF
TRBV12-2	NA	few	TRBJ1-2	TGTGCAAGTCGCTTAGGGGACAGGGAGGAAGGCTACACCTTC	CASRLGDREEGYTF
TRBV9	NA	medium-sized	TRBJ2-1	TGTGCCAGCAGCGAGGGCATCTCCTACAATGAGCAGTTCTTC	CASSEGISYNEQFF
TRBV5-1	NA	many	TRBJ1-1	TGCGCCAGCAGCTTGACAGGGAACACTGAAGCTTTCTTT	CASSLTGNTEAFF
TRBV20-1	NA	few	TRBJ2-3	TGCAGTGGTCCGTATGGAGATACGCAGTATTTT	CSGPYGDTQYF
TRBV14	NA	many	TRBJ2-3	TGTGCCAGCAGCCAAGCGTCGCGGGGTTGGGGCACAGATACGCAGTATTTT	CASSQASRGWGTDTQYF
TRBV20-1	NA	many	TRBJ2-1	TGCAGTGCTGCTGGGCAAGTGACCGGCTACAATGAGCAGTTCTTC	CSAAGQVTGYNEQFF
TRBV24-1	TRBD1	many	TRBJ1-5	TGTGCCACCAGTGAGAGAGACAGGGGCGGGTGGCCCCAGCATTTT	CATSERDRGGWPQHF
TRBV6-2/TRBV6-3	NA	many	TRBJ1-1	TGTGCCACCGCGACGTACACTGAAGCTTTCTTT	CATATYTEAFF
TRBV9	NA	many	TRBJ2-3	TGTGCCAGCAGTGCACCTACAGATACGCAGTATTTT	CASSAPTDTQYF
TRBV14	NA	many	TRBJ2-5	TGTGCCAGCAGCCAAGATTGGGGAGAGACCCAGTACTTC	CASSQDWGETQYF
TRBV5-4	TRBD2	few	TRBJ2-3	TGTGCCAGCAGTCCGGGACTAGCGGGGCCGACAGATACGCAGTATTTT	CASSPGLAGPTDTQYF
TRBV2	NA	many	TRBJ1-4	TGTGCCAGCAGTATCTATGAAAAACTGTTTTTT	CASSIYEKLFF
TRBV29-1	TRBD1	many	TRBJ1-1	TGCAGCGTTGGGCTGAATGCAGGGGGCGCGTCCGTCAGGGGAACTGAAGCTTTCTTT	CSVGLNAGGASVRGTEAFF
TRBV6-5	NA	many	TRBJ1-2	TGTGCCAGCAGTTCCCGCTCAGAGTCTAACTATGGCTACACCTTC	CASSSRSESNYGYTF
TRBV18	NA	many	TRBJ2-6	TGTGCCAGCTCACCACCGGGCACAGCCAACGTCCTGACTTTC	CASSPPGTANVLTF
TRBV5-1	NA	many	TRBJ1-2	TGCGCCAGCAGCCAGGACTCTGACTATGGCTACACCTTC	CASSQDSDYGYTF